The present entry profiles one T cell receptor (beta chain) with its context. The data stem from a study of blood T cell repertoires in COVID-19. Residents of under 25 US areas, aged about 18 to 95 years, made up the participants. Per the original data handling: Reference gene primer amplification gave nucleated cell count estimates. This table comes from immunoSEQ multiplex PCR, and its TCRdb copy is limited to in-frame clones, with some not included. V and J calls plus clone size are reproduced from that table; the DNA served to infer D and trimming. Seen here are some 200,000 clones, about nine tenths observed once, and the top ten hold about 4%. The clonotype originates from a woman aged 40 to 50 with acute COVID-19. Sample: PBMCs or T cells enriched from blood (not recorded which).

CDR3 region: CASSRDRADTEAFF. The CDR3, as DNA: TGTGCCAGCTCCCGAGACAGGGCGGACACTGAAGCTTTCTTT. The chain is built from TRBV18 and TRBJ1-1; 7 bases fit TRBD1. This CDR3 is built from 14 residues. V lost 6 bases to trimming and J lost 3 bases; unmatched junction nucleotides: 7. CDR1 and CDR2 (germline): KGHSH, LQKENI.